The 24 T cell receptor beta chains below come from one sample, sequenced in a study of identical twins. Each CDR3 protein is one row after TCRdb ran MiXCR on the 5' RACE reads. This sample has 690,000 or so distinct CDR3 sequences; 8% to 9% occur once, and the top ten carry 0.75% to 1%. The sample was also linked to a second study, of yellow fever vaccine responses in identical twins.

Sequenced material: PBMCs. The receptors come from a young woman in good health.

The CDR3 region has the DNA TGTGCCAGCAGTACCGACTCGACGGCTTACAATGAGCAGTTCTTC. This gives the protein CASSTDSTAYNEQFF. The chain links TRBV6-4 to TRBJ2-1, with D uncertain. V was shortened by 5 bases and J by 4 bases, with 15 bases between the two germline ends. Germline-derived CDR1 and CDR2 are MRHNA and SNTAGT. The CDR3 extends over 15 amino acids.

This chain joins TRBV6-2 or TRBV6-3 and TRBJ2-7; D is unclear. The CDR3 spans 13 residues. V was cut by 2 bases and J by 5 bases, with 10 bases left in between. Germline V gives CDR1 MNHEY, CDR2 SVGEGT. CDR3 region: CASSYVPPHEQYF. The CDR3 nucleotides are TGTGCCAGCAGTTACGTTCCCCCCCACGAGCAGTACTTC.

This clonotype appeared a few times. The junction differs from germline at one of its ends, possibly a read error. CDR3 sequence reads: CASSLAGTIYGYTF. CDR3 nucleotides: TGTGCCAGCAGTCTAGCCGGGACCATCTATGGCTACACCTTC. The rearrangement links TRBV12-3 or TRBV12-4 to TRBJ1-2; tentatively, D is TRBD1 (5 bases). CDR3 length equals 14 residues.

This clonotype came up many times. As DNA, the CDR3 is TGTGCCAGCAGCCCCCAGGGTGATAAACTGTTTTTT. This encodes CASSPQGDKLFF. The chain is built from TRBV12-3 or TRBV12-4 and TRBJ1-4; possible D gene TRBD1, 5 bases. This CDR3 is 12 amino acids long. V was clipped by 6 bases and J by 11 bases, with 13 bases between them.

This clonotype was recorded a few times. This chain uses TRBV12-3 or TRBV12-4 with TRBJ2-3; D unresolved. V gave up 6 bases and J gave up 3 bases, with 10 bases separating them. The CDR3 is made up of 13 amino acids. The CDR3 region has the DNA TGTGCCAGCAGACCGCTCGGGACAGATACGCAGTATTTT. Translating gives CASRPLGTDTQYF.

This clonotype was picked up a small number of times. CDR3 sequence (DNA): TGCAGCGTTCGGGGTGGTGCCGGGGAGCTGTTTTTT. Translated, it gives CSVRGGAGELFF. The chain employs TRBV29-1 and TRBJ2-2, with D maybe TRBD2 (5 bases). With 5 bases removed from V and 6 bases from J, the gap between germline ends came to 10 bases. Germline assignment: CDR1 SQVTM and CDR2 ANQGSEA. The CDR3 has 12 residues.

J is TRBJ2-7 and V is TRBV20-1, with TRBD1 as a possible D gene (6 bases). The CDR3 is 15 amino acids. Trimming pared 6 bases from V and 2 bases from J, leaving 20 bases between. Germline V lookup: CDR1 DFQATT, CDR2 SNEGSKA (reference sequence). CDR3 bases: TGCAGTGCGCAGGGTGGCAGGGGCCTTACCTACGAGCAGTACTTC. This sequence encodes CSAQGGRGLTYEQYF.

This clonotype has just a few counts. The junction and the germline gene differ at one end; a read error may be behind it. The V call is TRBV5-1, the J call TRBJ2-7, with TRBD1 identical over 7 bases. CDR1 and CDR2 (germline): SGHRS, YFSETQ. The CDR3 loop spans 13 amino acids. The CDR3 protein is CTSLRQGSNEQYF. The CDR3 DNA reads TGCACCAGCTTGCGACAGGGTAGCAACGAGCAGTACTTC.

This rearrangement joins TRBV5-1 to TRBJ2-4, with TRBD1 matching 8 bases. The trim removed 4 bases at V and 9 bases at J, leaving 9 bases unmatched. Germline V CDR1 and CDR2: SGHRS, YFSETQ. The CDR3 contains 14 residues. CDR3 DNA sequence: TGCGCCAGCAGCAATCCGAGACAGGGGAGCATTCAGTACTTC. Encoded protein: CASSNPRQGSIQYF.

The V call is TRBV12-3 or TRBV12-4, the J call TRBJ2-7; no clear D. Between the trimmed V and J ends, which lost 6 bases and 0 bases, there was a span of 12 bases. The CDR3 extends over 14 amino acids. This CDR3 is CASSPAPGSYEQYF. CDR3 in DNA: TGTGCCAGCAGCCCCGCCCCCGGCTCCTACGAGCAGTACTTC.

As to this clonotype: Given a much more abundant clone one base away, this may be a read error. V and J are TRBV5-1 and TRBJ2-3, with D tentatively TRBD1 or TRBD2 (5 bases each). Germline CDR1 is SGHRS and CDR2 is YFSETQ. This CDR3 is 15 amino acids long. V was trimmed by 4 bases and J by 8 bases, leaving 20 bases between them. The CDR3 loop is CASSGLGGSAVTQYF. The CDR3 coding sequence is TGCGCCAGCAGCGGACTTGGGGGTAGCGCAGTTACGCAGTATTTT.

This clonotype was picked up many times. CDR3 in DNA: TGCGCCAGCAGCCAAGATGGGGGTACTGCCACAGATACGCAGTATTTT. It specifies CASSQDGGTATDTQYF. J is TRBJ2-3 and V is TRBV4-3, with D perhaps matching TRBD1 or TRBD2 (5 bases each). The CDR3 contains 16 residues. The germline V and J ends were trimmed by 0 bases and 2 bases, with 12 bases remaining between them. The germline gives CDR1 LGHNA, CDR2 YSLEER.

This clonotype was counted a few times. This chain connects TRBV20-1 to TRBJ1-4; no firm D call. CDR3 length equals 14 residues. Trimming removed 5 bases from V and 8 bases from J, with 18 bases in between. Germline CDR1 and CDR2: DFQATT and SNEGSKA (reference sequence). In nucleotides, the CDR3 is TGCAGTGCTCGCATGACTGGGCTCAGAGAAAAACTGTTTTTT. It codes for CSARMTGLREKLFF.

J is TRBJ2-7 and V is TRBV7-9; D is perhaps TRBD2 (5 bases). The V end lost 1 base, the J end lost 4 bases, and 20 bases lay between the germline ends. The CDR3 sequence is 17 residues long. Germline V gene lookup returns CDR1 SEHNR and CDR2 FQNEAQ (reference sequence). The CDR3 here is CASSLEGGFGREYEQYF. DNA of the CDR3: TGTGCCAGCAGCTTAGAGGGTGGCTTTGGAAGGGAGTACGAGCAGTACTTC.

This clonotype has more than one count but fewer than ten. Relative to the germline gene, one junction end is altered; a read error may explain this. This chain uses TRBV7-7 with TRBJ2-5, with 8 bases that match TRBD1. The V gene's germline CDR1 is SSHAT and CDR2 FNYEAQ (reference sequence). This CDR3 comprises 14 residues. The CDR3 DNA follows: TGTGCTAGCAGCCAAGCAGGGGGCGTGGAGACCCAGTACTTC. Protein product: CASSQAGGVETQYF.

The rearrangement links TRBV10-2 to TRBJ2-3; 8 bases match TRBD2. The germline CDR1 and CDR2 sequences are WSHSY and SAAADI. Trimming removed 8 bases from V and 4 bases from J; junction bases left unmatched: 17. The CDR3 is 17 amino acids. For the CDR3, the DNA is TGCGCCAGCCGCGGTCGGGGCGGGGGGAACCGGGCAGATACGCAGTATTTT. This sequence encodes CASRGRGGGNRADTQYF.

This clonotype was counted many times. The chain joins TRBV29-1 to TRBJ1-4, with a tentative D call TRBD1 (5 bases). V shed 6 bases and J shed 5 bases, with 10 bases lying between them. From germline, CDR1 is SQVTM and CDR2 ANQGSEA. CDR3 length: 12 residues. Written as DNA, the CDR3 is TGCAGCGTCACGTCAGGGAATGAAAAACTGTTTTTT. Translated: CSVTSGNEKLFF.

This clonotype was observed at least ten times. This rearrangement joins TRBV12-5 to TRBJ2-5; a weak D match, TRBD2 (5 bases). The germline V gene has CDR1 LGHNT and CDR2 FRNRAP. CDR3 length equals 12 residues. The ends were cut back, 4 bases at V and 4 bases at J, with 7 bases in the middle. CDR3 DNA sequence: TGTGCTAGTGGTTCAGGAGGAGAGACCCAGTACTTC. As protein: CASGSGGETQYF.

V is TRBV6-2 or TRBV6-3 and J is TRBJ2-1, with 7 bases identical to TRBD2. Per the germline V gene, CDR1 is MNHEY and CDR2 is SVGEGT. The CDR3 is made up of 15 amino acids. V lost 10 bases to trimming and J lost 6 bases; unmatched junction nucleotides: 15. The CDR3 protein is CATEGRRENRNEQFF. The DNA of the CDR3 is TGTGCCACCGAAGGGAGGCGGGAGAATCGCAATGAGCAGTTCTTC.

This clonotype showed up many times. V and J are TRBV7-9 and TRBJ1-4; D unclear. Germline V lookup: CDR1 SEHNR, CDR2 FQNEAQ (reference sequence). CDR3 length: 14 amino acids. Trimming cost V 4 bases and J 6 bases, with 12 bases left between them. In DNA form, the CDR3 reads TGTGCCAGCAGCTCGAGGATGGTCGATGAAAAACTGTTTTTT. Translated, it gives CASSSRMVDEKLFF.

The chain uses TRBV4-2 and TRBJ2-7; D ambiguous. Germline CDR1 reads LGHNA; CDR2 reads YNFKEQ. The CDR3 has 17 amino acids. V was clipped by 1 base and J by 0 bases, with 16 bases between them. The CDR3 DNA sequence: TGTGCCAGCAGCCAAGCATCTATTGATTCACCCTCCTACGAGCAGTACTTC. Protein: CASSQASIDSPSYEQYF.

A few counts support this clonotype. The chain carries TRBV13 and TRBJ2-1; D unresolved. The CDR3 is 14 amino acids. In germline, CDR1 is PRHDT, CDR2 FYEKMQ (reference sequence). The V end was cut by 1 base, the J end by 2 bases, with 6 bases between. For the CDR3, the DNA is TGTGCCAGCAGCTTAGTCCCACCCTACAATGAGCAGTTCTTC. Protein sequence: CASSLVPPYNEQFF.

As concerns this clonotype: This sequence may be a read error, since a much larger clone differs from it by one base. The chain joins TRBV29-1 to TRBJ2-5, with D hard to call. The CDR3 covers 11 residues. Germline CDR1 is SQVTM and CDR2 is ANQGSEA. Trimming pared 1 base from V and 5 bases from J, leaving 5 bases between. Written as DNA, the CDR3 is TGCAGCGTTGAAGGGTCGGAGACCCAGTACTTC. Amino acids: CSVEGSETQYF.

This clonotype showed up just a few times. The rearrangement links TRBV2 to TRBJ2-1, with TRBD2 matching 7 bases. V was pared by 4 bases and J by 3 bases, with 3 bases of the junction left unmatched. CDR1 and CDR2 (germline): SNHLY, FYNNEI. This CDR3 contains 14 residues. CDR3 in amino acids: CASSVRGDYNEQFF. CDR3 DNA sequence: TGTGCCAGCAGTGTCCGGGGGGACTACAATGAGCAGTTCTTC.